This T cell receptor (beta chain) appears in the sequencing data of a study of T cell changes during pregnancy in multiple sclerosis. Deletions cut 5 bases from V and 7 bases from J, with 19 bases between. Germline CDR1 and CDR2: MGHRA and YSYEKL. The CDR3 covers 15 residues. The method was immunoSEQ multiplex PCR; TCRdb's version includes in-frame clones alone and lacks a portion of them. The sample consists of 58,000 or so clones, 75% to 95% of them appearing once. The sample here was peripheral blood, taken in the first trimester of pregnancy. The receptor was derived from a female donor in good health, enrolled as a control in a pregnancy study. J is TRBJ2-3 and V is TRBV4-1; a weak D match, TRBD2 (5 bases). CDR3 loop: CASSETTGVSNTQYF. DNA for the CDR3: TGCGCCAGCAGCGAGACTACTGGGGTCTCGAATACGCAGTATTTT.